This TCR beta chain derives from a study of radiation and T cells in renal cell carcinoma (TCRdb year 2020). In terms of the full investigation: The samples were obtained from a clinical trial, where primary renal cell carcinomas were treated with 15 Gy stereotactic body radiation therapy and then removed by nephrectomy 4 weeks afterward. In total, 50 or so samples underwent TCR beta sequencing: around 26 tumors plus 27 peripheral blood samples. In the 53 samples combined, 4,016,671 unique CDR3 nucleotide sequences were found, encoding 2.5 million to 3 million unique CDR3 amino acid sequences. Summary of the overall study and its limitations: Effects of radiation dose or scheduling on the TCR repertoire could not be addressed with the single-armed trial design. Because pretreatment tumor biopsies were not available, the baseline intratumoral presence of clonotypes could not be determined. Tracking of blood repertoire dynamics stopped at four to five weeks after treatment, with no follow-up past that point. An increase in top tumor clonotypes in blood was observed from baseline to 2 weeks post-radiation, followed by contraction by 4 weeks, which was taken to suggest transient expansion of tumor-resident clones.

TCR beta libraries were generated from genomic DNA with the immunoSEQ kit, following the manufacturer's recommendations. To prepare libraries, a first multiplex PCR with proprietary primers was run, followed by a second PCR that added unique barcodes, and a bead cleanup was done after each round. Each sample batch included a kit-provided positive control reaction and a negative control reaction. The final libraries underwent checking on an Agilent 4200 TapeStation D1000 ScreenTape, volumetric pooling, and quantification by qPCR. An Illumina NextSeq500 fitted with a MidOutput 150-cycle cartridge performed the sequencing, running 156 Read1 cycles and 15 Index1 cycles with the kit's custom primers. The pooled library was loaded at around 1 pM, and about 20% PhiX control was spiked in. In the paper's pipeline: Vendor-processed data were analyzed in R, with a clonotype defined as all T cells sharing the same CDR3 nucleotide sequence. In the clone abundance analyses, frequencies in each sample were normalized to that sample's 10,000 most abundant clones. Public T cell clones, averaging fewer than five per sample, were removed before analysis. An abundance difference of at least 32-fold between compartments was the criterion for calling clonotypes tumor-enriched or baseline blood-enriched. A beta-binomial differential abundance model was used to identify clonotypes that expanded or contracted between blood time points. Tumor-blood repertoire similarity was measured with the Baroni-Urbani and Buser coefficient, and group comparisons used two-tailed Wilcoxon tests in R. This is the immuneACCESS table as TCRdb keeps it, with only in-frame sequences that have V and J called. A part of the clones is gone; compared with another copy, unresolved V genes explain less than half, and the rest is unexplained. Clonal size and the V and J genes are those of that table, whereas D and trimming came from the DNA. This sample has roughly 150,000 clones in its table, and 88% of those were observed once. Around 4% of the sample lies in the top ten.

The germline V gene (reference sequence) gives CDR1 as LNHDA and CDR2 as SQIVND. From cysteine to phenylalanine, the CDR3 is 15 amino acids long. Here the CDR3 DNA is all that survives: 45 bases in frame from base 1. Trimming takes 5 bases from V and 0 bases from J, and the germline ends sit 14 bases apart. In the paper's terms, the time point label means: baseline pretreatment blood. The intended sense of this specimen's treatment or condition label: 15 Gy SBRT to primary tumor, nephrectomy 4 weeks later. To track tumor-enriched clonotypes, serial peripheral blood was sampled from radiation-treated patients at baseline and at 2 weeks and 4 weeks after SBRT. Every patient's renal cell carcinoma showed clear cell pathology. Genomic DNA for TCR sequencing was prepared using the QIAamp DNA Blood Mini Kit (Qiagen). Samples were included in the analyses only if all quality control checks were passed. Concerning this clone itself: Its antigen has not been determined. The input lacks base qualities; no much larger clone sits a single base away.

The receptor was derived from a woman aged 65 to 85 with renal cell carcinoma. Sample: blood, taken from a patient whose treatment included radiotherapy and nephrectomy. The chain uses TRBV19 and TRBJ2-7; TRBD1 is a weak D gene call, 6 bases matching. The DNA sequence follows: TGTGCCAGTAGTCCCTCCCGGACAGTCTCCTACGAGCAGTACTTC. Its protein is CASSPSRTVSYEQYF.